This TCR beta chain comes out of a study of Graves' ophthalmopathy and Graves' hyperthyroidism. Study-level results: The blood repertoire also included most expanded thyroid clonotypes above 0.001 frequency. Prediction of ophthalmopathy progression reached roughly 70% sensitivity and roughly 72% specificity.

This clonotype was counted many times. The antigen is undetermined. As the template, RNA transcripts were used to amplify TCR beta CDR3 regions. HTBI primers primed a first-round RT-PCR, and a second-round multiplex PCR followed. MiXCR, applied by TCRdb to the multiplex PCR reads, yields one record per CDR3 protein. The sample shows roughly 1.1 million distinct CDR3 sequences, about 35% of them seen only once. Germline CDR1 is SNHLY and CDR2 is FYNNEI. V shed 7 bases and J shed 8 bases, with 14 bases lying between them. This CDR3 has 13 residues. V and J are TRBV2 and TRBJ1-4; D uncertain. This TCR came from an adult man with Graves' hyperthyroidism. Material for sequencing was peripheral blood or thyroid tissue (not recorded which). DNA of the CDR3: TGTGCCAGCATAGCCCAGACAAAAGAAAAACTGTTTTTT. This sequence encodes CASIAQTKEKLFF.